The 20 T cell receptor beta chains in this list originate from one sample, sequenced in a study of radiation and T cells in renal cell carcinoma. Regarding time point: blood 4 weeks post-SBRT, at nephrectomy. Treatment meaning: 15 Gy SBRT to primary tumor, nephrectomy 4 weeks later. Profiled with immunoSEQ multiplex PCR; TCRdb holds only in-frame clones, not every one. This sample carries around 94,000 clones, approximately 80% of them seen once, and the ten largest clones take approximately 8.6%. Specimen: blood, collected from a patient whose treatment included radiotherapy and nephrectomy. The receptors derive from a man aged 45 to 65 with renal cell carcinoma.

The chain links TRBV6-1 to TRBJ1-2; D may be TRBD1 (5 bases). Germline assignment: CDR1 MNHNS and CDR2 SASEGT. This CDR3 is built from 13 residues. Trimming took 4 bases from V and 4 from J, leaving 10 bases between them. The CDR3 nucleotides read TGTGCCAGCAGTGCTCAGGGTAGCTATGGCTACACCTTC. The encoded protein is CASSAQGSYGYTF.

This chain uses TRBV2 with TRBJ1-5; no clear D gene. V was clipped by 3 bases and J by 5 bases, with 5 bases between them. Germline V gene data show CDR1 as SNHLY and CDR2 as FYNNEI. The length of the CDR3 is 12 residues. The chain's CDR3 is CASSDLYQPQHF. The CDR3 region has the DNA TGTGCCAGCAGTGATTTATATCAGCCCCAGCATTTT.

The rearrangement uses TRBV9 and TRBJ1-1; D gene ambiguous. The V end was cut by 0 bases, the J end by 1 base, with 13 bases between. This CDR3 is 16 amino acids long. Germline CDR1 reads SGDLS; CDR2 reads YYNGEE. For the CDR3, the DNA is TGTGCCAGCAGCGTAGATTCGAGGCCCGAGAACACTGAAGCTTTCTTT. Translating it yields CASSVDSRPENTEAFF.

This sequence joins TRBV18 and TRBJ1-1; D gene unclear. Germline V gives CDR1 KGHSH, CDR2 LQKENI. Trimming removed 0 bases from V and 7 bases from J, with 12 bases in between. CDR3 size: 14 residues. This CDR3 is CASSPPSTGGEAFF. The CDR3 DNA reads as TGTGCCAGCTCACCACCGAGCACGGGCGGTGAAGCTTTCTTT.

The chain uses TRBV6-1 and TRBJ2-5, with 9 bases lining up with TRBD1. The junction had 7 bases not matched to a gene; V was cut back by 6 bases and J by 5 bases. The V gene's germline CDR1 is MNHNS and CDR2 SASEGT. The CDR3 is 14 residues long. The CDR3 DNA reads as TGTGCCAGCAGGGAACAGGGGGCGCGGGAGACCCAGTACTTC. Translated: CASREQGARETQYF.

The rearrangement uses TRBV19 and TRBJ1-2, with D uncertain. The V gene's germline CDR1 is LNHDA and CDR2 SQIVND (reference sequence). CDR3 length equals 14 residues. Trimming removed 2 bases from V and 4 bases from J, with 11 bases in between. The CDR3 bases are TGTGCCAGTAGTATATCCGGCGGATCCTATGGCTACACCTTC. Translation: CASSISGGSYGYTF.

Of note for this clone: The final CDR3 position lacks the conserved phenylalanine or tryptophan, pointing to a likely read error. The V and J genes are TRBV6-5 and TRBJ2-7; TRBD1 matches 7 bases. This CDR3 region has 12 residues. CDR1 and CDR2 (germline): MNHEY, SVGAGI. V lost 6 bases and J lost 6; bases outside the gene matches: 5. As DNA, the CDR3 is TGTGCCAGCAGCTACACAGGGGCCGAGCAGTACCTC. Encoded protein: CASSYTGAEQYL.

The chain employs TRBV10-3 and TRBJ2-7, with 11 bases lining up with TRBD2. This CDR3 contains 15 residues. Germline assignment: CDR1 ENHRY and CDR2 SYGVKD. V lost 5 bases, J lost 2 bases, and 5 bases stayed unmatched. As DNA, the CDR3 is TGTGCCATCAGTCTGACTAGCGGGAATACCTACGAGCAGTACTTC. It encodes CAISLTSGNTYEQYF.

This chain uses TRBV28 with TRBJ1-2, with 9 bases identical to TRBD1. Trimming took 5 bases from V and 5 from J; bases not matched to a gene: 9. Germline CDR1 reads MDHEN; CDR2 reads SYDVKM. The CDR3 consists of 15 residues. CDR3 in DNA: TGTGCCAGCAGTACCCCGGGACAGGGCGAGTATGGCTACACCTTC. It yields the protein CASSTPGQGEYGYTF.

The J gene is TRBJ2-7, the V gene TRBV5-1; the D gene is possibly TRBD1 (6 bases). The CDR3 length is 15 residues. V was shortened by 7 bases and J by 2 bases, with 19 bases between the two germline ends. The germline V gene has CDR1 SGHRS and CDR2 YFSETQ. As DNA, the CDR3 is TGCGCCAGCGGGCCCGGGGATCAGGGGACCTACGAGCAGTACTTC. This codes for CASGPGDQGTYEQYF.

The genes are TRBV5-1 and TRBJ2-3; 14 positions agree with TRBD2. With V trimmed by 4 bases and J by 5 bases, 15 bases remained unmatched. The CDR3 is 19 residues long. The germline gives CDR1 SGHRS, CDR2 YFSETQ. The CDR3 DNA follows: TGCGCCAGCAGCCCCCTTGGTTCGGGACTAGCGGGAGAAAGAGATACGCAGTATTTT. Protein sequence: CASSPLGSGLAGERDTQYF.

The chain employs TRBV27 and TRBJ2-2, with D perhaps matching TRBD1 (6 bases). Deletions cut 6 bases from V and 0 bases from J, with 11 bases between. This CDR3 has 15 amino acids. From germline, CDR1 is MNHEY and CDR2 SMNVEV (reference sequence). In DNA, the CDR3 is TGTGCCAGCAGAGCCGGGACAACGAACACCGGGGAGCTGTTTTTT. It yields the protein CASRAGTTNTGELFF.

The chain links TRBV2 to TRBJ1-3, with D possibly matching TRBD1 (5 bases). Germline CDR1 SNHLY, CDR2 FYNNEI. V lost 4 bases and J 2 bases, leaving 15 bases between the germline ends. This CDR3 spans 16 amino acids. The CDR3 sequence is CASSVGGGGTGNTIYF. The CDR3 bases are TGTGCCAGCAGTGTCGGGGGTGGAGGGACTGGAAACACCATATATTTT.

The chain combines TRBV25-1 with TRBJ2-3, with D possibly TRBD1 on 5 matching bases. CDR1 and CDR2 from the germline V gene are MGHDK and SYGVNS. V lost 3 bases, J lost 6 bases, and 10 bases lay in between. This CDR3 contains 13 residues. This chain's CDR3 is CASSDSRDDTQYF. CDR3 nucleotides: TGTGCCAGCAGTGATTCCAGGGATGATACGCAGTATTTT.

The CDR3 reads CAISASLWTGELFF. CDR3 coding DNA: TGTGCCATCAGTGCGTCGTTGTGGACCGGGGAGCTGTTTTTT. J is TRBJ2-2 and V is TRBV10-3, with D unresolved. Trimming took 4 bases from V and 5 from J, leaving 11 bases between them. Germline CDR1 ENHRY, CDR2 SYGVKD. This CDR3 has 14 amino acids.

This clone has just one count. Here the CDR3 DNA reads TGCGCCAGCAGCCAAGGGTCGGGGGGCTCTTACGAGCAGTACTTC. Its protein is CASSQGSGGSYEQYF. The V and J genes are TRBV4-3 and TRBJ2-7, with D possibly being TRBD2 (7 bases). V lost 1 base to trimming and J lost 4 bases, with 14 bases between them. The CDR3 has 15 amino acids. Germline-derived CDR1 and CDR2 are LGHNA and YSLEER.

The V gene is TRBV7-2, the J gene TRBJ2-1, with D uncertain. CDR1 is SGHTA and CDR2 is FQGNSA in the germline V gene. V lost 0 bases, J lost 10 bases, and 19 bases lay in between. The CDR3 runs 16 residues. This CDR3 reads CASSLAPPAVYGEQFF. As DNA, the CDR3 is TGTGCCAGCAGCTTAGCGCCCCCAGCAGTATATGGGGAGCAGTTCTTC.

The genes are TRBV6-6 and TRBJ1-4, with D possibly matching TRBD1 (5 bases). V shed 2 bases and J shed 3 bases, with 10 bases lying between them. CDR1 and CDR2 (germline): MNHNY, SVGAGI (reference sequence). This CDR3 has 15 residues. The CDR3: CASSYGGSANEKLFF. Written as DNA, the CDR3 is TGTGCCAGCAGTTACGGGGGATCAGCTAATGAAAAACTGTTTTTT.

The J gene is TRBJ1-1, the V gene TRBV7-9, with D maybe TRBD1 (6 bases). Trimming removed 3 bases at V and 5 bases at J, with 10 bases between. The CDR3 spans 13 residues. Germline V gene lookup returns CDR1 SEHNR and CDR2 FQNEAQ (reference sequence). The CDR3 DNA reads TGTGCCAGCAGCTTTGGGGGCAATACTGAAGCTTTCTTT. Translation: CASSFGGNTEAFF.

This chain joins TRBV18 and TRBJ2-5; D ambiguous. Trimming shortened V by 2 bases and J by 0 bases, and 10 bases separated the two germline ends. This CDR3 comprises 15 residues. Germline CDR1 KGHSH, CDR2 LQKENI. The CDR3, as DNA: TGTGCCAGCTCACCAGCGCCCACGTACCAAGAGACCCAGTACTTC. Its protein product is CASSPAPTYQETQYF.